These 9 T cell receptor beta chains were sequenced from one sample in a study of shared clonotypes between healthy human individuals. Data came from immunoSEQ multiplex PCR; TCRdb stores just in-frame clones and leaves some out. The top ten hold approximately 1.2% of the sample, which has roughly 1,800,000 clones, 85% to 95% seen once. It was CD45RO-negative cells, positively selected for CCR7, that made up naive CD8 cells, with terminally differentiated effector memory CD45RA+ cells excluded. The sequenced sample was naive CD8+ T cells sorted from blood. These receptors all come from a man between 18 and 29 years old in good health.

The CDR3 reads CASSQSLAGEGRQDTQYF. The CDR3 nucleotides are TGCGCCAGCAGCCAGTCTCTAGCGGGGGAGGGCCGGCAAGATACGCAGTATTTT. V gene TRBV4-1 combines with J gene TRBJ2-3; TRBD2 aligns across 10 bases. CDR1 and CDR2 from the germline V gene are MGHRA and YSYEKL. This CDR3 region has 18 residues. J lost 5 bases, V lost 3 bases, and 14 bases had no gene match.

This clone was detected a few times. The chain uses TRBV5-6 and TRBJ2-2, with 9 bases lining up with TRBD1. Germline assignment: CDR1 SGHDT and CDR2 YYEEEE. V lost 3 bases, J lost 3 bases, and 0 bases stayed unmatched. This CDR3 is built from 14 residues. The CDR3 nucleotides are TGTGCCAGCAGCTGGGACAGGGACACCGGGGAGCTGTTTTTT. Amino acids: CASSWDRDTGELFF.

The CDR3 spells CASSQIGETQYF. CDR3 DNA sequence: TGTGCCAGCAGCCAAATAGGAGAGACCCAGTACTTC. The chain is built from TRBV4-2 and TRBJ2-5, with unresolved D. Trimming cost V 2 bases and J 4 bases, with 5 bases left between them. The CDR3 has 12 amino acids. Germline V CDR1 and CDR2: LGHNA, YNFKEQ.

This chain uses TRBV19 with TRBJ2-7; D remains unclear. Trimming stripped 3 bases from V and 2 bases from J, with 8 bases between. Looked up from germline, CDR1 is LNHDA and CDR2 is SQIVND (reference sequence). This CDR3 has 13 residues. The CDR3 loop reads CASSIYLAYEQYF. In DNA, the CDR3 is TGTGCCAGTAGTATTTACCTGGCCTACGAGCAGTACTTC.

V usage is TRBV20-1 and J usage is TRBJ2-7; D perhaps matches TRBD2 (5 bases). The germline V and J ends were trimmed by 2 bases and 5 bases, with 7 bases remaining between them. This CDR3 has 11 residues. CDR1 DFQATT and CDR2 SNEGSKA come from the germline V gene (reference sequence). The CDR3 protein is CSARSGDEQYF. The CDR3 coding sequence is TGCAGTGCTAGAAGCGGTGACGAGCAGTACTTC.

V and J are TRBV18 and TRBJ1-4; 10 bases match TRBD1. Germline loops: CDR1 KGHSH, CDR2 LQKENI. V shed 3 bases, J shed 6 bases, and the junction held 4 bases outside the gene matches. The CDR3 is 15 amino acids. The chain's CDR3 is CASSPWGTGDEKLFF. CDR3 DNA sequence: TGTGCCAGCTCACCTTGGGGGACAGGGGATGAAAAACTGTTTTTT.

The chain recombines TRBV6-5 with TRBJ1-4; a weak D match, TRBD1 (5 bases). Germline V lookup: CDR1 MNHEY, CDR2 SVGAGI. There are 13 residues in the CDR3. V was clipped by 10 bases and J by 8 bases, with 17 bases between them. The CDR3 DNA reads TGTGCCACCCGGGGGGGGGAACGCGAAAAACTGTTTTTT. It translates to CATRGGEREKLFF.

The chain carries TRBV19 and TRBJ1-2; no clear D. The CDR3 extends over 14 amino acids. V lost 1 base and J lost 3, with 9 bases in between. The V gene's germline CDR1 is LNHDA and CDR2 SQIVND (reference sequence). CDR3 nucleotides: TGTGCCAGTAGTATAGGTAAATTTTACTATGGCTACACCTTC. Translation gives CASSIGKFYYGYTF.

This chain uses TRBV7-9 with TRBJ1-6; D is unclear. This CDR3 is built from 14 residues. The ends were cut back, 3 bases at V and 8 bases at J, with 11 bases in the middle. CDR1 SEHNR and CDR2 FQNEAQ come from the germline V gene (reference sequence). CDR3 region: CASSFSPGDSPLHF. The CDR3 DNA follows: TGTGCCAGCAGCTTTAGTCCCGGGGATTCACCCCTCCACTTT.